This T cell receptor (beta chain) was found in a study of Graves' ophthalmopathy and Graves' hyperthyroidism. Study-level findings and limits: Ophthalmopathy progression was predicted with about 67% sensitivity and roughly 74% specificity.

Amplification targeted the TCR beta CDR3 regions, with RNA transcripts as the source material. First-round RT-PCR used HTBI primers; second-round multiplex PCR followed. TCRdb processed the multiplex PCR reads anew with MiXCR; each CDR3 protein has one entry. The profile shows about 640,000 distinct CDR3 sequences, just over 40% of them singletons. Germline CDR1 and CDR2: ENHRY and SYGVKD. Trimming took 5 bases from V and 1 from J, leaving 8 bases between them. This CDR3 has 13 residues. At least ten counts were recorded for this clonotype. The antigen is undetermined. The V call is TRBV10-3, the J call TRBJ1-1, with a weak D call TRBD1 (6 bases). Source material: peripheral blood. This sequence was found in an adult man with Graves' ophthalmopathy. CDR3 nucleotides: TGTGCCATCAGTTTACAGGGGAACACTGAAGCTTTCTTT. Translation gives CAISLQGNTEAFF.